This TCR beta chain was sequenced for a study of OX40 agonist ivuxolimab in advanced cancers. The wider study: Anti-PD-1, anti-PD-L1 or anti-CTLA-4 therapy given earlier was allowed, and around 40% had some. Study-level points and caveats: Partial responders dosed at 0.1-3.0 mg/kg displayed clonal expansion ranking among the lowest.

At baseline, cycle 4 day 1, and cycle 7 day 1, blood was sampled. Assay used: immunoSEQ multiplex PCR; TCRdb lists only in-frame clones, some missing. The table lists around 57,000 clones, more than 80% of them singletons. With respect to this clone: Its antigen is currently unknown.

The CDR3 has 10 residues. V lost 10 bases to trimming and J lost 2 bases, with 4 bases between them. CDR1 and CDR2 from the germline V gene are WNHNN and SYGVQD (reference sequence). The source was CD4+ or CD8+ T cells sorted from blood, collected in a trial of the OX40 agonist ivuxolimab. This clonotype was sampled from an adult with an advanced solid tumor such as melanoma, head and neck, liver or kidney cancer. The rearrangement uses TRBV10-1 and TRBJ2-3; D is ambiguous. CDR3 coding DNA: TGCGCCACCCTCACAGATACGCAGTATTTT. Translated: CATLTDTQYF.